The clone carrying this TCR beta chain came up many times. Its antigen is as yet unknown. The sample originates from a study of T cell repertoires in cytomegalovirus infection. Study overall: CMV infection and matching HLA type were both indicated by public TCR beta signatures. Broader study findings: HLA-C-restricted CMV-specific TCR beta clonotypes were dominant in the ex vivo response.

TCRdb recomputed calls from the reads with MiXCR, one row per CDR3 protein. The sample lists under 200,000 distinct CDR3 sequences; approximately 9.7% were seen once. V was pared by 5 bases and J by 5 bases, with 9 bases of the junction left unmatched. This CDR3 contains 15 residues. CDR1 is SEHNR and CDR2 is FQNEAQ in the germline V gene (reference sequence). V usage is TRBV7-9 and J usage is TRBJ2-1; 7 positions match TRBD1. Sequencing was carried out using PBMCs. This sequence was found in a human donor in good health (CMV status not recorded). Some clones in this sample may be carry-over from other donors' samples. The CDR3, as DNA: TGTGCCAGCAGCCGCCCGGGACAGTATAACAATGAGCAGTTCTTC. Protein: CASSRPGQYNNEQFF. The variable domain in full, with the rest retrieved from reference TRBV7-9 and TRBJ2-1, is DTGVSQNPRHKITKRGQNVTFRCDPISEHNRLYWYRQTLGQGPEFLTYFQNEAQLEKSRLLSDRFSAERPKGSFSTLEIQRTEQGDSAMYLCASSRPGQYNNEQFFGPGTRLTVL.